A selection of T cell receptor beta chains follows, all from one sample in a study of CD8 T cells in cerebrospinal fluid in Alzheimer's disease. TCRdb reprocessed the 10x single-cell sequencing reads and keeps a single row for each CDR3 protein, giving no DNA. The data include more than 1,300 distinct CDR3 sequences; the top ten clones carry 5.5% to 6.5%. The material sequenced was cerebrospinal fluid. The receptors originated from a human donor with Alzheimer's disease. Each CDR3 is given with its conserved first and last residue. The order of the fields is V gene, J gene, clone size, CDR3 protein. The size field is filled for only some rows; it gives once, few, many or a size class.

>TRBV9|TRBJ2-2|medium-sized
CASSRGVEATGELFF
>TRBV6-5|TRBJ2-1|large
CASSYSSETGEKNEQFF
>TRBV9|TRBJ2-7|medium-sized
CASSPGASPSYEQYF
>TRBV20-1|TRBJ2-7|medium-sized
CSALNIQARSSYEQYF
>TRBV12-3/TRBV12-4|TRBJ2-7|medium-sized
CASSLVLVTGEQYF
>TRBV2|TRBJ2-1|medium-sized
CASSVFGGPLSEQFF
>TRBV5-1|TRBJ2-1|medium-sized
CASSLAGPHEQFF
>TRBV28|TRBJ1-5|medium-sized
CASRRFGQPQHF
>TRBV7-8|TRBJ2-1|large
CASRGDSPNEQFF
>TRBV7-9|TRBJ2-5|medium-sized
CASSLTVQETQYF
>TRBV24-1|TRBJ1-4|medium-sized
CATSGASDEKLFF
>TRBV6-5|TRBJ2-7|medium-sized
CASRRGNEQYF
>TRBV29-1|TRBJ2-7|medium-sized
CSVGGQGSIYEQYF
>TRBV18|TRBJ1-5|large
CASGSSGNQPQHF
>TRBV5-1|TRBJ2-5|large
CASSLVKASGQETQYF
>TRBV6-6|TRBJ1-1|medium-sized
CASSSQGRGTEAFF
>TRBV20-1|TRBJ2-1|-
CSVRRQGAKSSYNEQFF